The clone carrying this T cell receptor (beta chain) appeared a few times. Its antigen is unidentified. BIOMED2 TRB-A/B primer pools were used in multiplex TRB PCR. TCRdb re-called the multiplex PCR reads through MiXCR, storing one row per CDR3 protein. In the table there are approximately 5,800 distinct CDR3 sequences, about a quarter of which are singletons. The data originate from a study of T and B cells in COVID-19 patients. Blood genomic DNA input for TRB amplification was 250-500 ng. V gave up 5 bases and J gave up 13 bases, with 15 bases separating them. This CDR3 contains 13 residues. The germline V gene has CDR1 SGHDN and CDR2 FVKESK. Whole-study findings and limits: Of 2,000 to 2,500 TCR clusters found only in the recovered cohort, 25 to 35 had low generation probability.

The TCR was taken from a human donor with active COVID-19. The chain uses TRBV14 and TRBJ1-6; possibly TRBD1 for D (5 bases). Sequences were obtained from blood. CDR3 nucleotide sequence: TGTGCCAGCAGCTCCTACCCCGACAGTCCCCTCCACTTT. Its translation is CASSSYPDSPLHF.